The next 25 T cell receptor beta chains were all read from a single sample in a study of CD8 T cells in ankylosing spondylitis. Study outcomes and limitations: What seemed typical of ankylosing spondylitis blood was a TCR beta motif built from under 10 highly homologous variants.

What these receptors recognize is not known. One entry per CDR3 protein results from TCRdb running MiXCR on the 5' RACE reads. The sample includes approximately 520,000 distinct CDR3 sequences, 5.3% of them seen just once. The sample consisted of blood, either unsorted or a sorted T cell fraction (not recorded which). The receptors derive from a male donor with ankylosing spondylitis.

In this sample, this clonotype turned up many times. The genes are TRBV6-2 or TRBV6-3 and TRBJ2-4; perhaps TRBD1 as D (6 bases). Trimming left V 2 bases short and J 6 bases short, with 14 bases between. Germline-derived CDR1 and CDR2 are MNHEY and SVGEGT. The CDR3 extends over 15 amino acids. CDR3: CASSYAGAGGNIQYF. The DNA for the CDR3 is TGTGCCAGCAGTTACGCAGGGGCTGGGGGAAACATTCAGTACTTC.

The CDR3 DNA reads as TGTGCCATCAGAGAATATAATTCACCCCTCCACTTT. This encodes CAIREYNSPLHF. The rearrangement uses TRBV10-3 and TRBJ1-6; no definite D call. The V and J ends lost 6 bases and 4 bases respectively, with 4 bases between them. Per the germline V gene, CDR1 is ENHRY and CDR2 is SYGVKD. The CDR3 runs to 12 residues.

This clonotype was recorded at least ten times. The chain carries TRBV5-1 and TRBJ2-7; D unclear. Trimming left V 2 bases short and J 1 base short, with 19 bases between. The germline V gene encodes CDR1 SGHRS and CDR2 YFSETQ. The CDR3 sequence is 17 residues long. CDR3 in amino acids: CASSFGISPSYSYEQYF. CDR3 nucleotide sequence: TGCGCCAGCAGCTTCGGAATCTCTCCTTCTTATTCCTACGAGCAGTACTTC.

This chain uses TRBV27 with TRBJ2-6; no firm D call. The V and J ends lost 4 bases and 0 bases respectively, with 10 bases between them. This CDR3 has 16 residues. Germline values: CDR1 MNHEY, CDR2 SMNVEV (reference sequence). CDR3 region: CASSSDGFSGANVLTF. The CDR3 DNA follows: TGTGCCAGCAGTTCGGACGGCTTCTCTGGGGCCAACGTCCTGACTTTC. Variable domain in full (rest from reference TRBV27 and TRBJ2-6): EAQVTQNPRYLITVTGKKLTVTCSQNMNHEYMSWYRQDPGLGLRQIYYSMNVEVTDKGDVPEGYKVSRKEKRNFPLILESPSPNQTSLYFCASSSDGFSGANVLTFGAGSRLTVL.

This clonotype showed up just a few times. The CDR3 loop reads CASSQGGGAGDTEAFF. The DNA for the CDR3 is TGTGCCAGCAGCCAAGGGGGGGGAGCTGGGGACACTGAAGCTTTCTTT. The chain joins TRBV14 to TRBJ1-1; tentative D call: TRBD1 (5 bases). The ends were cut back, 1 base at V and 3 bases at J, with 15 bases in the middle. Germline loops: CDR1 SGHDN, CDR2 FVKESK. The CDR3 runs 16 residues.

Ten or more counts support this clonotype. The chain is built from TRBV5-1 and TRBJ1-1, with unresolved D. Germline V gives CDR1 SGHRS, CDR2 YFSETQ. CDR3 size: 13 residues. Trimming took off 0 bases at V and 3 bases at J, with 6 bases between the two ends. CDR3 loop: CASSLEWDTEAFF. The CDR3 coding sequence is TGCGCCAGCAGCTTGGAATGGGACACTGAAGCTTTCTTT.

This clonotype has ten or more counts. V and J are TRBV29-1 and TRBJ1-2; D is possibly TRBD1 (5 bases). Looked up from germline, CDR1 is SQVTM and CDR2 is ANQGSEA. V lost 4 bases to trimming and J lost 14 bases, with 17 bases between them. The CDR3 spans 11 residues. The CDR3 protein is CSVVQGPTRTF. The DNA for the CDR3 is TGCAGCGTTGTTCAGGGACCCACAAGGACCTTC.

This clonotype was detected many times. This chain uses TRBV10-2 with TRBJ2-7; D unresolved. The CDR3 extends over 13 amino acids. Trimming removed 2 bases at V and 5 bases at J, with 10 bases between. From germline, CDR1 is WSHSY and CDR2 SAAADI. The CDR3 sequence is CASSERSRDEQYF. The CDR3 region has the DNA TGCGCCAGCAGTGAGAGGTCACGGGACGAGCAGTACTTC.

This clonotype occurred a few times. This sequence joins TRBV4-3 and TRBJ1-4; D not certain. From germline, CDR1 is LGHNA and CDR2 YSLEER. V gave up 0 bases and J gave up 6 bases, with 11 bases separating them. The CDR3 has 15 residues. CDR3 DNA sequence: TGCGCCAGCAGCCAAGAGTATGCCCCTTATGAAAAACTGTTTTTT. The encoded protein is CASSQEYAPYEKLFF.

Ten or more counts support this clonotype. The J gene is TRBJ1-1, the V gene TRBV10-3; D is undetermined. V was trimmed by 10 bases and J by 5 bases, leaving 17 bases between them. Germline values: CDR1 ENHRY, CDR2 SYGVKD. There are 13 residues in the CDR3. CDR3 sequence: CATKDGSRTEAFF. The CDR3 region has the DNA TGTGCCACCAAAGATGGGAGTCGAACTGAAGCTTTCTTT.

This chain connects TRBV18 to TRBJ1-4; D uncertain. The ends were cut back, 6 bases at V and 1 base at J, with 12 bases in the middle. CDR3 length equals 15 residues. Germline CDR1 is KGHSH and CDR2 is LQKENI. The DNA of the CDR3 is TGTGCCAGCTCTCCCGGGCGGGGAACTAATGAAAAACTGTTTTTT. Residues: CASSPGRGTNEKLFF.

This chain connects TRBV7-2 to TRBJ2-5; TRBD1 matches at 9 bases. With 5 bases clipped from V and 4 bases from J, the junction kept 14 bases outside the gene matches. The germline gives CDR1 SGHTA, CDR2 FQGNSA. This CDR3 spans 17 amino acids. The CDR3, as DNA: TGTGCCAGCAGCCCCCGTTGGGGACCGGGACAGGGAGAGACCCAGTACTTC. As protein: CASSPRWGPGQGETQYF.

In its sample, this clonotype was seen a few times. This chain connects TRBV6-2 or TRBV6-3 to TRBJ2-1; 7 bases are a match to TRBD2. The length of the CDR3 is 16 residues. V shed 2 bases, J shed 0 bases, and the junction held 4 bases outside the gene matches. In germline, CDR1 is MNHEY, CDR2 SVGEGT. CDR3 residues: CASSYLGGSSYNEQFF. Written as DNA, the CDR3 is TGTGCCAGCAGTTACCTGGGGGGGAGCTCCTACAATGAGCAGTTCTTC.

The chain recombines TRBV5-5 with TRBJ2-1; D is undetermined. Germline V CDR1 and CDR2: SGHKS, YYEKEE (reference sequence). Trimming removed 4 bases at V and 4 bases at J, with 21 bases between. This CDR3 is built from 17 residues. Here the CDR3 DNA reads TGTGCCAGCAGCACCAGACCCCTCTGGGCGGAATACAATGAGCAGTTCTTC. Translated, it gives CASSTRPLWAEYNEQFF.

This clonotype showed up many times. V usage is TRBV20-1 and J usage is TRBJ2-5, with D perhaps TRBD2 (6 bases). There are 14 residues in the CDR3. In germline, CDR1 is DFQATT, CDR2 SNEGSKA (reference sequence). Trimming shortened V by 6 bases and J by 2 bases, and 16 bases separated the two germline ends. The CDR3 here is CSAIPGTRQETQYF. The CDR3 DNA is TGCAGTGCGATCCCTGGGACTCGACAAGAGACCCAGTACTTC.

This clonotype was detected ten times or more. The V gene is TRBV2, the J gene TRBJ1-5; maybe TRBD1 (6 bases). The CDR3 is made up of 15 amino acids. V was shortened by 5 bases and J by 6 bases, with 17 bases between the two germline ends. Germline loops: CDR1 SNHLY, CDR2 FYNNEI. In nucleotides, the CDR3 is TGTGCCAGCAGTTTTCTACAGGGTTTTGGTCAGCCCCAGCATTTT. As protein: CASSFLQGFGQPQHF.

Ten or more counts support this clonotype. The chain has TRBV5-1 and TRBJ2-1; D is perhaps TRBD2 (6 bases). V was cut by 1 base and J by 5 bases, with 10 bases left in between. This CDR3 region has 14 residues. Germline V lookup: CDR1 SGHRS, CDR2 YFSETQ. The CDR3 DNA is TGCGCCAGCAGCTTGCTAACGGGGGACAATGAGCAGTTCTTC. Protein product: CASSLLTGDNEQFF.

This clonotype was picked up a small number of times. CDR3 sequence reads: CSPPMGGTGTDTQYF. The CDR3 coding sequence is TGCAGCCCTCCTATGGGGGGGACGGGCACAGATACGCAGTATTTT. V gene TRBV20-1 combines with J gene TRBJ2-3; 7 bases are a match to TRBD2. CDR3 size: 15 residues. Germline loops: CDR1 DFQATT, CDR2 SNEGSKA (reference sequence).

This clonotype turned up a few times. The CDR3 region is CASRYGQSYTGELFF. DNA for the CDR3: TGTGCCAGCAGGTACGGACAGTCCTACACCGGGGAGCTGTTTTTT. The V call is TRBV12-3 or TRBV12-4, the J call TRBJ2-2; weak D call: TRBD1 (6 bases). The CDR3 loop spans 15 amino acids. V lost 6 bases, J lost 3 bases, and 14 bases lay in between.

This clonotype occurred many times. The chain employs TRBV20-1 and TRBJ2-7, with a tentative D call TRBD2 (6 bases). The CDR3 sequence is 14 residues long. V gave up 0 bases and J gave up 2 bases, with 11 bases separating them. Germline loops: CDR1 DFQATT, CDR2 SNEGSKA (reference sequence). The CDR3 spells CSARDARRAYEQYF. The DNA for the CDR3 is TGCAGTGCTAGAGATGCCCGGAGGGCCTACGAGCAGTACTTC.

There are many counts of this clonotype. The chain couples TRBV6-1 to TRBJ2-7; D perhaps matches TRBD2 (6 bases). In germline, CDR1 is MNHNS, CDR2 SASEGT. The CDR3 sequence is 17 residues long. V gave up 6 bases and J gave up 2 bases, with 23 bases separating them. CDR3 residues: CASRTKTGTEGTYEQYF. DNA of the CDR3: TGTGCCAGCAGAACGAAAACCGGGACTGAGGGAACCTACGAGCAGTACTTC.

This clonotype has at least ten counts. This rearrangement joins TRBV7-2 to TRBJ1-2; TRBD1 might be the D (6 bases). The V gene's germline CDR1 is SGHTA and CDR2 FQGNSA. This CDR3 comprises 15 residues. Trimming shortened V by 0 bases and J by 4 bases, and 12 bases separated the two germline ends. CDR3 nucleotide sequence: TGTGCCAGCAGCTTAGCGCCGACAGGTTCCTATGGCTACACCTTC. This translates into CASSLAPTGSYGYTF.

This clonotype was detected ten times or more. The rearrangement joins TRBV25-1 to TRBJ1-4; D is perhaps TRBD1 (5 bases). The CDR3 runs to 14 residues. Trimming stripped 3 bases from V and 8 bases from J, with 13 bases between. Germline lookup yields CDR1 MGHDK and CDR2 SYGVNS. The CDR3 reads CASSDIAGTEKLFF. The CDR3, as DNA: TGTGCCAGCAGTGATATTGCAGGGACCGAAAAACTGTTTTTT. The whole variable domain, remainder taken from reference TRBV25-1 and TRBJ1-4, is EADIYQTPRYLVIGTGKKITLECSQTMGHDKMYWYQQDPGMELHLIHYSYGVNSTEKGDLSSESTVSRIRTEHFPLTLESARPSHTSQYLCASSDIAGTEKLFFGSGTQLSVL.

This clonotype showed up many times. The CDR3 region is CASSLYPQEVSAQHF. For the CDR3, the DNA is TGCGCCAGCAGCTTGTATCCACAGGAGGTATCAGCCCAGCATTTT. The V and J genes are TRBV5-1 and TRBJ1-5; D is perhaps TRBD1 (5 bases). V lost 1 base and J 11 bases, leaving 19 bases between the germline ends. Germline loops: CDR1 SGHRS, CDR2 YFSETQ. The CDR3 is 15 amino acids.

This clonotype showed up many times. This rearrangement joins TRBV7-2 to TRBJ1-4; possibly TRBD1 for D (6 bases). The CDR3 totals 13 residues. V was trimmed by 6 bases and J by 6 bases, leaving 11 bases between them. The V gene's germline CDR1 is SGHTA and CDR2 FQGNSA. This CDR3 reads CASRNRGDEKLFF. Here the CDR3 DNA reads TGTGCCAGCAGAAATAGGGGGGATGAAAAACTGTTTTTT.